These 17 T cell receptor beta chains originate from one sample sequenced in a study of shared clonotypes between healthy human individuals. Clones were read by immunoSEQ multiplex PCR, and TCRdb kept only the in-frame ones, dropping some. The table includes more than 400,000 clones, around 95% detected once. Sequenced input: naive CD4+ T cells sorted from blood. Subset in this sample: CD45RA+ positively selected. These receptors were collected from a woman in her twenties or thirties in good health.

The chain joins TRBV6-5 to TRBJ2-5; 7 bases agree with TRBD1. In germline, CDR1 is MNHEY, CDR2 SVGAGI. There are 14 residues in the CDR3. V was clipped by 6 bases and J by 1 base; unmatched bases: 5. The CDR3 is CASRRDRVQETQYF. In DNA, the CDR3 is TGTGCCAGCAGGAGAGACAGGGTCCAAGAGACCCAGTACTTC.

The chain joins TRBV29-1 to TRBJ2-1, with D unresolved. Between the trimmed V and J ends, which lost 5 bases and 3 bases, there was a span of 11 bases. Germline V gene lookup returns CDR1 SQVTM and CDR2 ANQGSEA. CDR3 length equals 13 residues. As DNA, the CDR3 is TGCAGCGTTTGGCAGGAACTCTACAATGAGCAGTTCTTC. It encodes CSVWQELYNEQFF.

J is TRBJ1-1 and V is TRBV5-5; maybe TRBD1 (5 bases). CDR1 is SGHKS, CDR2 YYEKEE, per germline (reference sequence). This CDR3 has 14 residues. V gave up 0 bases and J gave up 5 bases, with 11 bases separating them. CDR3 sequence (DNA): TGTGCCAGCAGCTTGGAGGTAGGGGAAACTGAAGCTTTCTTT. Its protein product is CASSLEVGETEAFF.

This rearrangement joins TRBV6-1 to TRBJ2-4; 8 bases fit TRBD2. Trimming removed 1 base from V and 0 bases from J; junction bases left unmatched: 2. The CDR3 is 16 amino acids. Germline-derived CDR1 and CDR2 are MNHNS and SASEGT. The DNA for the CDR3 is TGTGCCAGCAGTGAAGTAGCGGGGCTAGCCAAAAACATTCAGTACTTC. Its translation is CASSEVAGLAKNIQYF.

This rearrangement joins TRBV28 to TRBJ2-5; D perhaps matches TRBD1 (5 bases). Trimming removed 3 bases at V and 2 bases at J, with 13 bases between. The CDR3 is 15 residues long. Germline V gene data show CDR1 as MDHEN and CDR2 as SYDVKM. In DNA, the CDR3 is TGTGCCAGCAGTTTGAGGTGGGGCCGTCAAGAGACCCAGTACTTC. Protein: CASSLRWGRQETQYF.

The chain couples TRBV28 to TRBJ2-7, with 11 bases fitting TRBD1. Germline CDR1 is MDHEN and CDR2 is SYDVKM. The J segment lost 3 bases and the V segment lost 3 bases, leaving 4 bases of the junction unmatched. The CDR3 sequence is 15 residues long. The CDR3 bases are TGTGCCAGCAGTTTCGGGACAGGGGGAATCTACGAGCAGTACTTC. This encodes CASSFGTGGIYEQYF.

The chain combines TRBV10-1 with TRBJ2-5; 8 bases are shared with TRBD1. Germline CDR1 reads WNHNN; CDR2 reads SYGVQD (reference sequence). The CDR3 consists of 15 residues. J gave up 1 base and V 4 bases, and 5 bases lay outside the gene matches. The CDR3, as DNA: TGCGCCAGCAGTGGGTCAGGGGGCCCCCAAGAGACCCAGTACTTC. This gives the protein CASSGSGGPQETQYF.

The CDR3, as DNA: TGTGCCATCAGTGAGGCGACAGGGTATAATGAGCAGTTCTTC. Encoded protein: CAISEATGYNEQFF. The chain carries TRBV10-3 and TRBJ2-1; 7 bases map to TRBD1. Trimming removed 2 bases from V and 7 bases from J; junction bases left unmatched: 5. CDR1 and CDR2 (germline): ENHRY, SYGVKD. The CDR3 contains 14 residues.

The V gene is TRBV28, the J gene TRBJ1-4, with a weak D call TRBD1 (5 bases). This CDR3 has 15 residues. V was pared by 6 bases and J by 2 bases, with 13 bases between. Germline V gene lookup returns CDR1 MDHEN and CDR2 SYDVKM. This chain's CDR3 is CASRTPKGTNEKLFF. CDR3 DNA: TGTGCCAGCAGGACACCTAAGGGGACTAATGAAAAACTGTTTTTT. Based on the CDR3 plus reference TRBV28 and TRBJ1-4, the full variable domain is DVKVTQSSRYLVKRTGEKVFLECVQDMDHENMFWYRQDPGLGLRLIYFSYDVKMKEKGDIPEGYSVSREKKERFSLILESASTNQTSMYLCASRTPKGTNEKLFFGSGTQLSVL.

The V call is TRBV10-3, the J call TRBJ2-7; D call uncertain. This CDR3 is 14 amino acids long. Per the germline V gene, CDR1 is ENHRY and CDR2 is SYGVKD. Trimming cost V 2 bases and J 2 bases, with 10 bases left between them. The CDR3 DNA sequence: TGTGCCATCAGTGAGGGCGCGGTAGCCTACGAGCAGTACTTC. Translating gives CAISEGAVAYEQYF.

Comments on this clone: The sample carries other DNA sequences with the same CDR3. V gene TRBV28 combines with J gene TRBJ1-2; D may be TRBD1 (5 bases). The CDR3 extends over 11 amino acids. Between the trimmed V and J ends, which lost 4 bases and 7 bases, there was a span of 7 bases. Germline CDR1 is MDHEN and CDR2 is SYDVKM. CDR3 region: CASSSQGGYTF. The CDR3 nucleotides are TGTGCCAGCAGTTCGCAGGGTGGCTACACCTTC.

The CDR3 loop reads CASSLQRTSGTQQYF. In DNA form, the CDR3 reads TGTGCCAGCAGTCTCCAACGGACTAGCGGGACACAGCAGTACTTC. The chain recombines TRBV6-5 with TRBJ2-7; 12 bases align to TRBD2. The germline gives CDR1 MNHEY, CDR2 SVGAGI. V shed 5 bases and J 8 bases; nucleotides not matched to a gene: 10. The CDR3 runs 15 residues.

The gene calls are TRBV18 and TRBJ1-4, with D maybe TRBD1 (5 bases). V shed 3 bases and J shed 8 bases, with 16 bases lying between them. CDR1 and CDR2 (germline): KGHSH, LQKENI. CDR3 size: 15 residues. The CDR3 loop is CASSPEQAGPEKLFF. CDR3 bases: TGTGCCAGCTCACCTGAACAGGCGGGCCCCGAAAAACTGTTTTTT.

V usage is TRBV28 and J usage is TRBJ1-2; a possible D gene is TRBD1 (5 bases). Per the germline V gene, CDR1 is MDHEN and CDR2 is SYDVKM. Trimming shortened V by 5 bases and J by 4 bases, and 14 bases separated the two germline ends. The CDR3 sequence is 14 residues long. The CDR3 loop reads CASSPPGGPYGYTF. Written as DNA, the CDR3 is TGTGCCAGCAGTCCTCCGGGGGGACCCTATGGCTACACCTTC.

The chain has TRBV16 and TRBJ1-2; D is undetermined. The CDR3 covers 12 residues. Germline assignment: CDR1 KGHSY and CDR2 FQNENV. The germline V and J ends were trimmed by 0 bases and 6 bases, with 5 bases remaining between them. CDR3 in amino acids: CASSQSTHGYTF. The CDR3 DNA reads TGTGCCAGCAGCCAATCTACCCATGGCTACACCTTC.

The J gene is TRBJ2-3, the V gene TRBV10-3, with 8 bases that match TRBD1. CDR3 length: 15 residues. CDR1 ENHRY and CDR2 SYGVKD come from the germline V gene. Losses at the gene ends were 6 bases for V and 2 bases for J; bases not matched to a gene: 7. The CDR3 DNA reads TGTGCCATCAGCCCCGGGACAGGCTTCACAGATACGCAGTATTTT. It yields the protein CAISPGTGFTDTQYF.

The J gene is TRBJ2-2, the V gene TRBV19; D is unresolved. The CDR3 sequence is 14 residues long. From germline, CDR1 is LNHDA and CDR2 SQIVND (reference sequence). With 3 bases removed from V and 6 bases from J, the gap between germline ends came to 11 bases. The CDR3 spells CASSIFARSGELFF. The CDR3 DNA reads as TGTGCCAGTAGTATCTTTGCCCGGTCCGGGGAGCTGTTTTTT.